This TCR beta chain comes out of a study of blood T cell repertoires in COVID-19. The CDR3 is 16 amino acids. Germline assignment: CDR1 MDHEN and CDR2 SYDVKM. The ends were cut back, 5 bases at V and 4 bases at J, with 18 bases in the middle. This table comes from immunoSEQ multiplex PCR, and its TCRdb copy is limited to in-frame clones, with some not included. The data hold 50,000 to 60,000 clones, with roughly 89% observed a single time. This clone was counted only a few times. The V call is TRBV28, the J call TRBJ2-1, with TRBD1 as a possible D gene (8 bases). The sequenced sample consisted of peripheral blood. The source is a human donor in a cohort sampled during active COVID-19. The CDR3 DNA reads TGTGCCAGCAGTCCCAGGGGGCGGCGGGGGTACAATGAGCAGTTCTTC. It translates to CASSPRGRRGYNEQFF. The full variable domain, its missing parts supplied by reference TRBV28 and TRBJ2-1, is DVKVTQSSRYLVKRTGEKVFLECVQDMDHENMFWYRQDPGLGLRLIYFSYDVKMKEKGDIPEGYSVSREKKERFSLILESASTNQTSMYLCASSPRGRRGYNEQFFGPGTRLTVL.